This T cell receptor beta chain was documented in a study of radiotherapy plus CTLA-4 blockade in lung cancer. The overall study: Among all patients, 18% showed objective responses, while 30% to 40% had disease control.

Per the germline V gene, CDR1 is KGHSH and CDR2 is LQKENI. V dropped 2 bases and J dropped 5; count of bases not matched to a gene: 7. The CDR3 is 16 amino acids. Study results and limitations: Response was reportedly best predicted by early blood T cell clone dynamics, with interferon-beta.

Some clones are missing from TCRdb's copy, which holds only in-frame ones; the method was immunoSEQ multiplex PCR. The sample contains about 54,000 clones, approximately 80% of which appear only once. A word on this clone: Its antigen is still unknown.

This rearrangement joins TRBV18 to TRBJ2-7; 12 bases are shared with TRBD1. The sample in question was peripheral blood, obtained from a patient treated with radiotherapy plus ipilimumab. The sequence was obtained from a human donor with non-small cell lung cancer who had a partial response to radiotherapy plus ipilimumab. The CDR3 DNA reads as TGTGCCAGCTCACCAGTACCGGGACAGGGGGCCAACGAGCAGTACTTC. Its protein is CASSPVPGQGANEQYF.